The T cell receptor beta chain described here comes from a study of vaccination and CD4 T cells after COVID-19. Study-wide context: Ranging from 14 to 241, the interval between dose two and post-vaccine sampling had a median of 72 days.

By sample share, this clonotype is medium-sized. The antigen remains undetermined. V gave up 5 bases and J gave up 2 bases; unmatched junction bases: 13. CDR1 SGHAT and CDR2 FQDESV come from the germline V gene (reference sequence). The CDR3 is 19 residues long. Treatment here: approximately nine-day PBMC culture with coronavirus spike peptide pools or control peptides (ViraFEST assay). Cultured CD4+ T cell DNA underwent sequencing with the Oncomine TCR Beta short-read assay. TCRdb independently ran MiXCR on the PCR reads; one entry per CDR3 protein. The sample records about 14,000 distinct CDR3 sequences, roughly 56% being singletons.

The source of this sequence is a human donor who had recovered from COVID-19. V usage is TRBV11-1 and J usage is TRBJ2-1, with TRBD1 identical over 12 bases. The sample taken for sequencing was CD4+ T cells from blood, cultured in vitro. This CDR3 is CASSPDALGQGAAYNEQFF. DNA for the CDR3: TGTGCCAGCAGCCCCGACGCTTTGGGACAGGGGGCAGCCTACAATGAGCAGTTCTTC.